These 14 T cell receptor beta chains were sequenced from one sample in a study of technical replicates of blood from several donors. Clones were sequenced by immunoSEQ multiplex PCR, and TCRdb holds only the in-frame ones, with some missing. The profile covers some 60,000 clones, with just under 95% appearing a single time and 2.5% to 3.5% taken by the ten largest. The specimen sequenced was PBMCs. Every receptor here comes from a human donor in good health. Some clones in this sample may be carry-over from other donors' samples.

This chain connects TRBV19 to TRBJ2-7; 7 bases are a match to TRBD1. This CDR3 is built from 14 residues. V was clipped by 2 bases and J by 4 bases; unmatched bases: 5. CDR1 and CDR2 from the germline V gene are LNHDA and SQIVND (reference sequence). Here the CDR3 reads CASSITGTEYEQYF. For the CDR3, the DNA is TGTGCCAGTAGTATAACCGGGACAGAGTACGAGCAGTACTTC.

The chain uses TRBV6-5 and TRBJ2-2, with D tentatively TRBD1 (6 bases). V was pared by 4 bases and J by 1 base, with 7 bases between. Germline CDR1 MNHEY, CDR2 SVGAGI. The CDR3 sequence is 14 residues long. The CDR3 coding sequence is TGTGCCAGCAGTTGGGACATGAACACCGGGGAGCTGTTTTTT. Encoded protein: CASSWDMNTGELFF.

Remarks on this clone: This sample also contains other DNA sequences that code for the same CDR3. The chain carries TRBV29-1 and TRBJ2-2; 11 positions agree with TRBD1. The CDR3 runs 14 residues. V was clipped by 6 bases and J by 1 base; unmatched bases: 1. Per the germline V gene, CDR1 is SQVTM and CDR2 is ANQGSEA. DNA for the CDR3: TGCAGCGTGGACAGGGGGCTGAACACCGGGGAGCTGTTTTTT. Translation: CSVDRGLNTGELFF.

The V gene is TRBV6-5, the J gene TRBJ2-1; TRBD2 aligns across 8 bases. CDR1 is MNHEY and CDR2 is SVGAGI in the germline V gene. This CDR3 is built from 14 residues. Trimming cost V 4 bases and J 7 bases; bases outside gene matches: 6. DNA for the CDR3: TGTGCCAGCAGTTCGAGCGGGGGTGGTAATGAGCAGTTCTTC. It yields the protein CASSSSGGGNEQFF.

The V call is TRBV12-5, the J call TRBJ2-5; the D gene is possibly TRBD1 (6 bases). The CDR3 loop spans 13 amino acids. Trimming left V 5 bases short and J 1 base short, with 8 bases between. The germline CDR1 and CDR2 sequences are LGHNT and FRNRAP. In nucleotides, the CDR3 is TGTGCTAGTGGTAGGGACATCCAAGAGACCCAGTACTTC. As protein: CASGRDIQETQYF. Based on the CDR3 plus reference TRBV12-5 and TRBJ2-5, the full variable domain is DARVTQTPRHKVTEMGQEVTMRCQPILGHNTVFWYRQTMMQGLELLAYFRNRAPLDDSGMPKDRFSAEMPDATLATLKIQPSEPRDSAVYFCASGRDIQETQYFGPGTRLLVL.

The V and J genes are TRBV6-6 and TRBJ1-2; possibly TRBD1 for D (6 bases). Germline V gives CDR1 MNHNY, CDR2 SVGAGI (reference sequence). The CDR3 consists of 14 residues. V lost 2 bases, J lost 8 bases, and 15 bases lay in between. CDR3 sequence: CASSYGGRVGGYTF. The CDR3 nucleotides read TGTGCCAGCAGTTACGGGGGCAGGGTAGGCGGCTACACCTTC.

The chain combines TRBV7-2 with TRBJ2-5; 7 positions match TRBD2. The CDR3 spans 14 residues. J was trimmed by 4 bases and V by 5 bases; bases with no gene match: 7. Per the germline V gene, CDR1 is SGHTA and CDR2 is FQGNSA. CDR3 region: CASSPTSWGETQYF. The CDR3 DNA reads TGTGCCAGCAGCCCGACTAGCTGGGGAGAGACCCAGTACTTC.

This chain links TRBV27 with TRBJ2-5; D remains unclear. The V gene's germline CDR1 is MNHEY and CDR2 SMNVEV (reference sequence). The CDR3 extends over 13 amino acids. Between the trimmed V and J ends, which lost 3 bases and 5 bases, there was a span of 10 bases. DNA of the CDR3: TGTGCCAGCAGTTTGGCCAGGATGGAGACCCAGTACTTC. Its protein product is CASSLARMETQYF.

The chain is built from TRBV7-9 and TRBJ2-1; 13 nucleotides align to TRBD2. The V gene's germline CDR1 is SEHNR and CDR2 FQNEAQ (reference sequence). Trimming removed 1 base from V and 9 bases from J; junction bases left unmatched: 9. The CDR3 length is 17 residues. CDR3 sequence: CASSLGGQGLAGSEQFF. Written as DNA, the CDR3 is TGTGCCAGCAGCTTAGGGGGACAGGGACTAGCGGGAAGTGAGCAGTTCTTC.

The chain recombines TRBV6-6 with TRBJ2-3, with 9 bases identical to TRBD2. Germline loops: CDR1 MNHNY, CDR2 SVGAGI (reference sequence). This CDR3 has 14 residues. Trimming removed 5 bases from V and 4 bases from J; junction bases left unmatched: 4. CDR3 sequence reads: CASSRRLAADTQYF. DNA of the CDR3: TGTGCCAGCAGTCGACGACTAGCGGCAGATACGCAGTATTTT.

The CDR3 region is CASPGGVGAYNEQFF. As DNA, the CDR3 is TGTGCCAGCCCCGGGGGAGTAGGGGCCTACAATGAGCAGTTCTTC. V usage is TRBV2 and J usage is TRBJ2-1, with D possibly TRBD2 on 6 matching bases. Germline V gene lookup returns CDR1 SNHLY and CDR2 FYNNEI. V was shortened by 8 bases and J by 2 bases, with 16 bases between the two germline ends. This CDR3 region has 15 residues.

The chain links TRBV19 to TRBJ2-3, with D possibly TRBD1 on 6 matching bases. The CDR3 totals 15 residues. Germline V gene data show CDR1 as LNHDA and CDR2 as SQIVND (reference sequence). Deletions cut 5 bases from V and 4 bases from J, with 16 bases between. The CDR3 bases are TGTGCCAGTAGTTTTACAGGGAATCGGCCAGATACGCAGTATTTT. It translates to CASSFTGNRPDTQYF. Drawing the rest from reference TRBV19 and TRBJ2-3, the complete variable domain is DGGITQSPKYLFRKEGQNVTLSCEQNLNHDAMYWYRQDPGQGLRLIYYSQIVNDFQKGDIAEGYSVSREKKESFPLTVTSAQKNPTAFYLCASSFTGNRPDTQYFGPGTRLTVL.

The gene calls are TRBV7-6 and TRBJ2-7; 9 bases match TRBD1. Germline trimming cut 5 bases from V and 7 bases from J; bases unmatched to any gene: 12. Per germline, CDR1 SGHVS and CDR2 FNYEAQ. CDR3 size: 15 residues. CDR3 residues: CASSPNPDRGWEQYF. DNA for the CDR3: TGTGCCAGCAGCCCTAATCCGGACAGGGGATGGGAGCAGTACTTC.

This clone was recorded only once. The CDR3 DNA reads as TGTGCCAGCTCACCGAGGGAGGGAAACACCGGGGAGCTGTTTTTT. Translation: CASSPREGNTGELFF. The gene calls are TRBV18 and TRBJ2-2, with TRBD2 matching over 7 bases. CDR3 length: 15 amino acids. Germline V gene lookup returns CDR1 KGHSH and CDR2 LQKENI. V was clipped by 3 bases and J by 2 bases; unmatched bases: 3.